Reported below is one T cell receptor beta chain. Its antigen is not identified. Naive CD8+ T cells carried a CD45RO-CCR7+CD27+CD95- phenotype. It was by 5' RACE with UMI labels that the TRB cDNA libraries were prepared. No DNA is given; TCRdb re-called the 5' RACE reads and lists each CDR3 protein once. This sample contains some 150,000 distinct CDR3 sequences. This entry comes from a study of CXCR3-negative and CXCR3-positive naive CD8 T cells. The CDR3 contains 13 residues. Germline lookup yields CDR1 SGDLS and CDR2 YYNGEE. General observations from the study: Cryopreserved cells partially lost CXCR3 expression, and fresh PBMCs were used in most assays. The study found comparably high diversity in both naive subsets and much lower diversity in memory CD8+ cells. More hydrophobic TRB CDR3s were found in CXCR3-positive naive cells than in CXCR3-negative naive cells. CXCR3-negative and CXCR3-positive naive cells shared comparable TRBV-TRBJ usage, but memory cells did not.

The chain combines TRBV9 with TRBJ2-5; the TCRdb D gene call, TRBD1, has no DNA to confirm it. Sequencing was done on a sample of naive CXCR3+ CD8+ T cells from blood. Subset noted: CD45RO-CCR7+CD27+CD95- naive CD8+ T cells expressing CXCR3 (TNR3+). The TCR comes from a human donor in good health. Some clones in this sample may be carry-over from other donors' samples. The CDR3 loop is CASSARGEETQYF.